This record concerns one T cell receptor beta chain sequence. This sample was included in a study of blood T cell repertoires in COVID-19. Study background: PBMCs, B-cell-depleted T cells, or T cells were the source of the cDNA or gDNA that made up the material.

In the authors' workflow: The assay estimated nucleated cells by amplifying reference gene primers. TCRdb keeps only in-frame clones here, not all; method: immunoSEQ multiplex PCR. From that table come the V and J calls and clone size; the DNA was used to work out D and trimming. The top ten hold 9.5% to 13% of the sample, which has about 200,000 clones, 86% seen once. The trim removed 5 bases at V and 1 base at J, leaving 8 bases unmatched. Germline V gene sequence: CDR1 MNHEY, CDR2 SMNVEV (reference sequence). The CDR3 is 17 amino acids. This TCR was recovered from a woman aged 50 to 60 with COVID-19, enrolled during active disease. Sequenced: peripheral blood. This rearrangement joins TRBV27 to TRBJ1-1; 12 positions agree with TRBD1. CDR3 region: CASSLLRDRGPNTEAFF. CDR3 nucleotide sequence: TGTGCCAGCAGTCTCCTCCGGGACAGGGGGCCGAACACTGAAGCTTTCTTT.